This T cell receptor beta chain is from a study of blood T cell repertoires in COVID-19. At the level of the study: Samples of COVID-19 (acute and convalescent) were obtained from the United States, Italy and Spain. PBMCs, B-cell-depleted T cells, or T cells were the source of the cDNA or gDNA that made up the material.

How the authors handled the data: From reference gene primer amplification, estimates of nucleated cell counts were derived. TCRdb's table, derived via immunoSEQ multiplex PCR, lists solely in-frame clones and lacks some. The DNA was the basis for D and trimming; V, J and clone size are from that table. The profile shows around 250,000 clones, approximately 78% of them singletons. Germline V gene data show CDR1 as MNHNS and CDR2 as SASEGT. CDR3 length: 15 amino acids. Trimming took off 1 base at V and 4 bases at J, with 11 bases between the two ends. The rearrangement joins TRBV6-1 to TRBJ2-1; D may be TRBD2 (5 bases). This clonotype was sampled from a woman younger than 35 with acute or convalescent COVID-19. The sequenced sample was peripheral blood. DNA for the CDR3: TGTGCCAGCAGTGAAGGGGGTAGCGCGTACAATGAGCAGTTCTTC. Residues: CASSEGGSAYNEQFF.